This paragraph reports one TCR beta chain. These data come from a study of shared clonotypes between healthy human individuals. Naive CD8 cells were CD45RO-negative, positively selected for CCR7, excluding terminally differentiated effector memory CD45RA+ cells. TCRdb's table, derived via immunoSEQ multiplex PCR, lists solely in-frame clones and lacks some. Among about 2.1 million clones listed, just over 90% were seen once. Germline assignment: CDR1 SGHTA and CDR2 FQGTGA. V lost 3 bases to trimming and J lost 8 bases; unmatched junction nucleotides: 3. The CDR3 is 12 residues long. The specimen sequenced was naive CD8+ T cells from PBMCs. The J gene is TRBJ1-1, the V gene TRBV7-3; 7 positions agree with TRBD1. The sequence came from a man between 18 and 29 years old in good health. Some clones in this sample may be carry-over from other donors' samples. CDR3 DNA sequence: TGTGCCAGCAGCTTTGGCAGGGGGGAAGCTTTCTTT. It translates to CASSFGRGEAFF.